The source of this TCR beta chain is a study of regulatory T cells in long-lasting Graves disease (TCRdb year 2021). Study-level background: Newly diagnosed Graves' disease patients had taken antithyroid drugs for less than 3 months. A total of about 33 samples underwent TCR sequencing: some 13 from persistent and around 20 from newly diagnosed Graves' disease patients. Peripheral blood TCR sequencing and RNA sequencing compared persistent Graves' disease patients with newly diagnosed Graves' disease patients. The study was conducted in China and was registered as a clinical trial. Summary of the overall study and its limitations: Sequencing and analysis were limited to the TCR beta chain. More public clonotypes were shared among persistent patients (roughly 2,700) than among newly diagnosed patients (approximately 930). Lower TCR Shannon entropy and fewer highly expanded clones were observed in persistent Graves' disease patients than in newly diagnosed patients, which suggested clonal expansion. Peripheral blood alone was examined, since thyroid tissue, which constituted the primary lesion, could not be accessed. Preferential use of TRBV28, TRBJ1-2 and TRBJ2-5 was observed in persistent disease, whereas TRBV20-1 and TRBJ2-1 were favored in newly diagnosed disease. The small sample size was acknowledged by the authors as a limitation that may reduce accuracy.

The sample's time point, from its label and the paper: newly diagnosed GD, antithyroid drugs for less than 3 months. For both TCR sequencing and RNA sequencing, RNA was extracted from PBMCs in TRIzol. The diagnosis of Graves' disease was made according to American Thyroid Association guidelines. Patients for the study were recruited at an endocrinology department in Xi'an, China. Each patient gave 8.5 to 9.5 milliliters of peripheral blood, collected in an EDTA anticoagulant tube. Ficoll Paque Plus density gradient separation was used to isolate PBMCs, and no additional T cell sorting was done. RNA quality was checked with an Agilent 2100 Bioanalyzer and agarose gel, and concentration with a NanoDrop 2000. The table lists this clonotype with a few counts. The antigen it binds to is not known. No base-level quality is on record; no much larger clone is a single base apart. V sheds 5 bases and J sheds 6 bases, leaving 20 bases between their ends. From a lookup of the germline V gene (reference sequence), CDR1 and CDR2 are GTSNPN and SVGIG. The CDR3 measures 14 amino acids from cysteine to phenylalanine. The entry retains the CDR3 DNA only, 42 bases that are in frame from base 1.

Libraries were prepared through multiplex PCR. Sequencing used an Illumina HiSeq 4000. TCR beta libraries were built with iRepertoire HTBI primers and Arm-PCR amplification of CDR3 regions. Gel purification was performed on PCR products prior to sequencing. The paper's processing steps were these. Gene usage analysis of CDR3 amino acid clonotypes relied on the 60 to 65 TRBV and 14 TRBJ segments identified across samples. Filtered high-quality paired reads were merged into contigs using COPE and FqMerger. BLAST was used to align contigs to IMGT TRBV, TRBD and TRBJ reference genes, and CDR3 was defined according to IMGT. Any clonotype with a frequency above 0.1% was classified as a highly expanded clone. Shannon entropy served as the measure of repertoire diversity, while the Gini coefficient captured V-J evenness. Clonotypes shared by more than one individual were considered public. TCRdb reran the public reads through fastp at Q25 and MiXCR, keeping productive beta chains. Each entry is one CDR3 protein sequence, shown with its most common DNA and genes. The V and J calls follow TCRdb's processing rather than the paper's. The table for this sample lists fewer than 550,000 distinct CDR3 sequences; 15% to 20% of them were counted only once. The top ten clones comprise around 25% of the sample.

This sample was also put to use in a study of T cells in Graves' hyperthyroidism and ophthalmopathy. Drawing on the second study: A patient counted as having stable Graves' hyperthyroidism if no progression to ophthalmopathy occurred over 18 months of follow-up. Hyperthyroidism patients were newly diagnosed, had a disease duration of under 2 months, and were aged 18 to 65 years. Patients with uncontrolled infections, other autoimmune diseases, pregnancy or lactation were excluded. Diagnoses were established on the basis of clinical symptoms, serum thyroxine and TRAb, thyroid ultrasound, and orbital computed tomography. The first round of RT-PCR for the TCR CDR3 was performed with the HTBI primer set and the Qiagen OneStep RT-PCR kit. Most expanded thyroid clonotypes (frequency above 0.001) were also detected in blood, a finding suggesting that blood repertoires may reflect thyroid immune responses. In cross-validation, a model built on a 13 V-J signature told ophthalmopathy apart from stable hyperthyroidism with under 90% sensitivity and 81% to 82% specificity, and in testing the same model reached 80%/75%. In validation, the model predicted progression to ophthalmopathy with 55% to 71% sensitivity and approximately 72% specificity, a median of 6.5 months before onset. To identify distinguishing TCR V-J signatures, a discovery cohort of 100 patients was used, comprising 43 with Graves' ophthalmopathy and about 59 with stable Graves' hyperthyroidism. Whether ophthalmopathy could be predicted prospectively was tested in an independent validation cohort made up of fewer than 20 hyperthyroidism patients plus 17 patients who later progressed to ophthalmopathy. The 85 to 100 discovery patients were randomly split 7:3 into training and test sets. In addition, the study compared T-cell repertoires in thyroid tissue and in blood from six Graves' hyperthyroidism patients. Following sampling, methimazole starting at 30 mg daily was given to hyperthyroidism patients, and high-dose intravenous methylprednisolone was given to ophthalmopathy patients. The libraries were constructed in a second round of multiplex PCR and then size-selected and purified. Sequencing of the libraries was done on an Illumina HiSeq2000 using paired-end 100 bp reads. Raw data were processed with SOAPnuke, discarding reads with adapters, uncalled bases, mean Phred below 15, or no exact constant-primer or identifier match. COPE v1.2.5 was used to merge high-quality paired reads, and clonotypes were defined as unique nucleotide sequences. Clonotypes were aligned to IMGT TRBV, TRBD and TRBJ reference segments using MiTCR v1.1. The analysis was restricted to V-J combinations with a frequency above 0.0001, which together covered 99% to 99.2% of the repertoires. A TCS score was defined as the ratio between F50 (clonal expansion) and ExV (chaos), using BLOSUM62-based TCRdist between CDR3 peptides within each V-J. Welch's t-statistics and random forest reduced approximately 520 V-J features to roughly 13, which were used in a naive Bayes classifier (R e1071). No statistical method was used to set the sample size in advance, and investigators knew the group allocation. TCR Vbeta CDR3 sequencing of roughly 140 peripheral blood samples (about 45 ophthalmopathy, roughly 72 hyperthyroidism and some 17 progressor patients) is reported in the paper.

The receptor was isolated from a middle-aged woman with Graves disease. Donor details come from another sample of the same person, matched by shared clones. In this chain, TRBV30 is recombined with TRBJ2-7, with the D gene uncertain. This sample comprised peripheral blood mononuclear cells (PBMCs), obtained at new diagnosis, from a patient treated with antithyroid drugs. The CDR3 region reads CAWEFGGGVSEQYF. The bases read TGTGCCTGGGAGTTTGGCGGTGGGGTTTCCGAGCAGTACTTC.